These T cell receptor beta chains were read from a single sample in a study of post-analysis software for immune sequencing data. One entry per CDR3 protein, called by TCRdb with MiXCR from the PCR reads. This table has 750,000 to 950,000 distinct CDR3 sequences, 53% appearing once. The sample was blood. These receptors came from a girl between 10 and 17 years old with multiple sclerosis. Each CDR3 is given with its conserved first and last residue. D genes are given only for firm matches. Rows give clone size only sometimes, using once, few, many, or a class for an expanded clone.

TRBD1,17,TRBV7-8,TRBJ2-7,-,CASSFGSGTGVAYEQYF,TGTGCCAGCAGCTTCGGAAGCGGGACAGGGGTGGCATACGAGCAGTACTTC
-,16,TRBV5-1,TRBJ2-7,-,CASSLALDGGGYEQYF,TGCGCCAGCAGCTTGGCCCTGGACGGGGGTGGTTACGAGCAGTACTTC
-,17,TRBV7-8,TRBJ2-1,-,CASSLSPILWYGNEQFF,TGTGCCAGCAGCTTAAGCCCTATACTCTGGTATGGGAATGAGCAGTTCTTC
TRBD1,11,TRBV10-3,TRBJ2-5,few,CAVTTGEEQYF,TGTGCCGTAACGACAGGGGAAGAGCAGTACTTC
TRBD1,14,TRBV5-1,TRBJ2-7,few,CASSRDRNSYEQYF,TGCGCCAGCAGCAGGGACAGGAACTCCTACGAGCAGTACTTC
-,15,TRBV12-3/TRBV12-4,TRBJ1-5,-,CASSFRGLSNQPQHF,TGTGCCAGCAGTTTCCGGGGACTTAGCAATCAGCCCCAGCATTTT
-,16,TRBV5-4,TRBJ1-5,-,CASSRRSPAGNQPQHF,TGTGCCAGCAGCCGCCGGAGCCCAGCGGGCAATCAGCCCCAGCATTTT
-,15,TRBV12-3/TRBV12-4,TRBJ2-7,-,CASSYTLQDSYEQYF,TGTGCCAGCAGCTATACGCTACAGGACTCCTACGAGCAGTACTTC
TRBD2,15,TRBV5-1,TRBJ2-5,-,CASSSGSSGQETQYF,TGCGCCAGCAGCTCGGGGTCTAGCGGCCAAGAGACCCAGTACTTC
-,16,TRBV9,TRBJ1-3,-,CASSVAVAGTGNTIYF,TGTGCCAGCAGCGTAGCTGTGGCAGGGACTGGAAACACCATATATTTT
-,14,TRBV3-1,TRBJ2-7,-,CASSQRRASYEQYF,TGTGCCAGCAGTCAAAGGAGGGCGTCCTACGAGCAGTACTTC
-,15,TRBV28,TRBJ2-3,few,CASSSGTVGTDTQYF,TGTGCCAGCAGTTCTGGGACCGTCGGCACAGATACGCAGTATTTT
-,13,TRBV20-1,TRBJ1-4,-,CSARASLGEKLFF,TGCAGTGCTCGGGCTTCCTTAGGGGAAAAACTGTTTTTT
-,13,TRBV5-1,TRBJ2-7,few,CASSLGGFDEQYF,TGCGCCAGCAGCCTCGGAGGGTTCGACGAGCAGTACTTC
TRBD1,15,TRBV27,TRBJ1-6,-,CASSLDRGRNSPLHF,TGTGCCAGCAGTTTGGACAGGGGCCGCAATTCACCCCTCCACTTT
TRBD1,14,TRBV12-3/TRBV12-4,TRBJ2-7,-,CASSFSGGLYEQYF,TGTGCCAGCAGTTTCTCAGGGGGCCTCTACGAGCAGTACTTC
TRBD1,12,TRBV20-1,TRBJ1-2,few,CSARAGGYGYTF,TGCAGTGCTAGGGCAGGGGGCTATGGCTACACCTTC
TRBD2,15,TRBV12-3/TRBV12-4,TRBJ2-3,-,CASSLRSGGTDTQYF,TGTGCCAGCAGTTTACGCAGCGGGGGGACAGATACGCAGTATTTT
TRBD1,15,TRBV2,TRBJ2-1,-,CASRSRDRGPNEQFF,TGTGCCAGCAGGTCGAGGGACAGGGGGCCAAATGAGCAGTTCTTC
-,15,TRBV5-5,TRBJ2-7,-,CASSLAAASSYEQYF,TGTGCCAGCAGCTTGGCGGCCGCTAGCTCCTACGAGCAGTACTTC
-,15,TRBV20-1,TRBJ2-1,-,CSASQLSSGYNEQFF,TGCAGTGCTAGTCAATTAAGCAGCGGCTACAATGAGCAGTTCTTC
TRBD2,16,TRBV6-4,TRBJ2-5,-,CASGGSSGENQETRYF,TGTGCCAGCGGAGGATCTAGCGGGGAAAACCAAGAGACCCGGTACTTC
-,13,TRBV2,TRBJ2-7,-,CASSEAKVPRQYF,TGTGCCAGCAGTGAAGCTAAGGTCCCACGACAGTACTTC
-,16,TRBV2,TRBJ2-4,-,CASSPGEGPSKNIQYF,TGTGCCAGCAGCCCAGGGGAGGGCCCGTCAAAAAACATTCAGTACTTC
-,15,TRBV10-3,TRBJ2-3,-,CAIRRTGPFTDTQYF,TGTGCCATCAGGCGTACCGGGCCATTCACAGATACGCAGTATTTT
-,13,TRBV28,TRBJ1-2,few,CASSSDWGYGYTF,TGTGCCAGCAGTTCGGATTGGGGGTATGGCTACACCTTC
TRBD2,17,TRBV5-1,TRBJ2-7,-,CASSLERGLAGAGEQYF,TGCGCCAGCAGCTTGGAGAGGGGACTAGCGGGAGCGGGCGAGCAGTACTTC
TRBD1,16,TRBV5-1,TRBJ2-5,-,CASSSRQGMSQETQYF,TGCGCCAGCAGCTCGAGACAGGGGATGTCCCAAGAGACCCAGTACTTC